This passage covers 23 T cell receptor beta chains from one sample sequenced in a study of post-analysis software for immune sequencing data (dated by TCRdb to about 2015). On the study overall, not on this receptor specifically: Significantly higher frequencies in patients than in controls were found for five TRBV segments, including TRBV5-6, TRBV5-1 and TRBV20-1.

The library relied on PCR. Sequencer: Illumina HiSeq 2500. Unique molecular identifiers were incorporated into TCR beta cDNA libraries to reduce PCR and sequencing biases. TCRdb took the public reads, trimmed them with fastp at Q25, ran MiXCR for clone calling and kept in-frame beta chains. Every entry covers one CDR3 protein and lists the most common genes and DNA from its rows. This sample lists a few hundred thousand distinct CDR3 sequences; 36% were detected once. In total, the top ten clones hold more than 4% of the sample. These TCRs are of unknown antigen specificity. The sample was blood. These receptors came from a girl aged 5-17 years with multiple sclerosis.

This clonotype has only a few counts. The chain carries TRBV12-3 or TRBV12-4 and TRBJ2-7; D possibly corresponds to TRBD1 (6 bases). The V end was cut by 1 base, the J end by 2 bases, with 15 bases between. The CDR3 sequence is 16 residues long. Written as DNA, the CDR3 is TGTGCCAGCAGTTTAGAGGCAGGGGAAAAAACCTACGAGCAGTACTTC. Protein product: CASSLEAGEKTYEQYF.

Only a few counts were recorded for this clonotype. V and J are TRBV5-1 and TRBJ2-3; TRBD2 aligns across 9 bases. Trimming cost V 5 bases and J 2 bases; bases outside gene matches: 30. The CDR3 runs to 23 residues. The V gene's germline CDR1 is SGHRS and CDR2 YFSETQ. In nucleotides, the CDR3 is TGCGCCAGCAGAGGTTGGGGACTAGCCACCTCTAGCTTTAGTGGGAGTCCCACAGATACGCAGTATTTT. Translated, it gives CASRGWGLATSSFSGSPTDTQYF.

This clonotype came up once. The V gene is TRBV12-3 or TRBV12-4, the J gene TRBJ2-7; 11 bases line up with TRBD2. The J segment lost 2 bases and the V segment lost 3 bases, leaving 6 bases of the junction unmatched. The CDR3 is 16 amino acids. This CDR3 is CASSFGTSGMTYEQYF. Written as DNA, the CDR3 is TGTGCCAGCAGTTTCGGGACTAGCGGAATGACCTACGAGCAGTACTTC.

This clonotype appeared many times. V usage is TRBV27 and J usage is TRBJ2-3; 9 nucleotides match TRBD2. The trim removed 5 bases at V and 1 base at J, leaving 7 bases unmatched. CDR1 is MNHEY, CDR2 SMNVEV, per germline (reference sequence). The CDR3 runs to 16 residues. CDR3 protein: CASSPSSGDRTDTQYF. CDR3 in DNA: TGTGCCAGCAGTCCGTCTAGCGGGGACCGCACAGATACGCAGTATTTT.

DNA of the CDR3: TGTGCCAGCAGTTCTGGGCTCGAGCAGTACTTC. Translated: CASSSGLEQYF. The gene calls are TRBV25-1 and TRBJ2-5; no firm D call. The end of the DNA aligns better with TRBJ2-7, so the J call may be wrong. The CDR3 sequence is 11 residues long. Germline lookup yields CDR1 MGHDK and CDR2 SYGVNS.

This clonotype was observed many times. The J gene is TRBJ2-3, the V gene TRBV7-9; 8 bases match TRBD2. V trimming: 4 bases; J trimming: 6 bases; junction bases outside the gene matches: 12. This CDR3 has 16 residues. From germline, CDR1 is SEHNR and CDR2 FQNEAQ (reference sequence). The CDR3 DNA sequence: TGTGCCAGCAGCTCGACCCTCGCGGGGGGCCGTGATACGCAGTATTTT. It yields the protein CASSSTLAGGRDTQYF.

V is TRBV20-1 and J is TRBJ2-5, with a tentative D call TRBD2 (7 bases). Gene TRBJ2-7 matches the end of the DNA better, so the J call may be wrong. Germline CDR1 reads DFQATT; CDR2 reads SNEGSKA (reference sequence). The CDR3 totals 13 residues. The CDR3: CSAPGGGGYEQYF. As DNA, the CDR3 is TGCAGTGCTCCTGGGGGAGGGGGGTACGAGCAGTACTTC.

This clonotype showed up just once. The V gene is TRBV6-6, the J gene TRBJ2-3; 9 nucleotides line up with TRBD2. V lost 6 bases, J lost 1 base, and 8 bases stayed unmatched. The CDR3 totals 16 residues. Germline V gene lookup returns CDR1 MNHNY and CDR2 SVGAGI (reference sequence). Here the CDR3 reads CASRSLAGTRTDTQYF. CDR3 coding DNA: TGTGCCAGCAGATCTCTAGCGGGAACCCGCACAGATACGCAGTATTTT.

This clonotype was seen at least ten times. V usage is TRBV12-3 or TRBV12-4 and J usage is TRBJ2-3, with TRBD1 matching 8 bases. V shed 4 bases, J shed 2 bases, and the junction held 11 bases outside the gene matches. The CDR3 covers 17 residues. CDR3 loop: CASSSPSGTGPTDTQYF. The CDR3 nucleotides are TGTGCCAGCAGTTCCCCCTCAGGGACAGGACCCACAGATACGCAGTATTTT.

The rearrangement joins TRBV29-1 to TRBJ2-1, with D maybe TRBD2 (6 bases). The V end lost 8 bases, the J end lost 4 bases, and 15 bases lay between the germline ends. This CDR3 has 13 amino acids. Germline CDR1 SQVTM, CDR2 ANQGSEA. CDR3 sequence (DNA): TGCAGCCTTCTGAGCGGGTCTTACAATGAGCAGTTCTTC. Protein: CSLLSGSYNEQFF.

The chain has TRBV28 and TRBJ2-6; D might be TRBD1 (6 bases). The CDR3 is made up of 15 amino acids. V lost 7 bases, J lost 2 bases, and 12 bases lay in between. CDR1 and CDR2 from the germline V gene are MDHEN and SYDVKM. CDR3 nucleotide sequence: TGTGCCAGCACCTTAGGGGGTACTGGGGCCAACGTCCTGACTTTC. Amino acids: CASTLGGTGANVLTF.

DNA of the CDR3: TGTGCCAGCAGCGTAGGCGGGGCCAGTTCTCAGTACTTC. Protein product: CASSVGGASSQYF. The chain carries TRBV9 and TRBJ2-4, with D tentatively TRBD2 (6 bases). The CDR3 is 13 residues long. V lost 0 bases to trimming and J lost 12 bases, with 13 bases between them. Germline assignment: CDR1 SGDLS and CDR2 YYNGEE.

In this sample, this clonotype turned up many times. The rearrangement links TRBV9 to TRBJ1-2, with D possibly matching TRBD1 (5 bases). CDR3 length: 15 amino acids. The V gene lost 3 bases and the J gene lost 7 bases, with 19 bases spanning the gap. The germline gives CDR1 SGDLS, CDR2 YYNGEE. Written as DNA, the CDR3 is TGTGCCAGCAGCGCGCAACTGCGGGACTTAAGTGGCTACACCTTC. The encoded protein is CASSAQLRDLSGYTF.

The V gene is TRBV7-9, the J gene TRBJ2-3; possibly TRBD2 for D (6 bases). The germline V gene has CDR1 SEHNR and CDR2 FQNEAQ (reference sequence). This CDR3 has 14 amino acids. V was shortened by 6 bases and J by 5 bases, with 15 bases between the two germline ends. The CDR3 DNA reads TGTGCCAGCAGGCCCCGGCAGGGAGGAGATACGCAGTATTTT. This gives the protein CASRPRQGGDTQYF.

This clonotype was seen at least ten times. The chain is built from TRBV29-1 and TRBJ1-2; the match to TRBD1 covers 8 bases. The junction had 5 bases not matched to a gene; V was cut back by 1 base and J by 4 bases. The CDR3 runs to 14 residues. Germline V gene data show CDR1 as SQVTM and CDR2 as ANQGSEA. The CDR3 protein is CSVEGQGPIYGYTF. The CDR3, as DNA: TGCAGCGTTGAAGGACAGGGGCCCATCTATGGCTACACCTTC.

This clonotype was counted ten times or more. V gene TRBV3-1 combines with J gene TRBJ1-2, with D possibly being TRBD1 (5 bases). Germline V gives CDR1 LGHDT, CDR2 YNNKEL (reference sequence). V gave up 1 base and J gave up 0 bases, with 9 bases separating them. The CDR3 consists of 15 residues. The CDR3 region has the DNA TGTGCCAGCAGCCAAGCGGGGACTTCTAACTATGGCTACACCTTC. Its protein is CASSQAGTSNYGYTF.

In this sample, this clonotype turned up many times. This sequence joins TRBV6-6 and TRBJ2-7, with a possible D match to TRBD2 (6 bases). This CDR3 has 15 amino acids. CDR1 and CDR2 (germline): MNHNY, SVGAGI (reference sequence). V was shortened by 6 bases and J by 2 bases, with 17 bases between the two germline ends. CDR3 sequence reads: CASRRSSDRTYEQYF. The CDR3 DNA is TGTGCCAGCAGGAGGTCTAGCGATAGGACCTACGAGCAGTACTTC.

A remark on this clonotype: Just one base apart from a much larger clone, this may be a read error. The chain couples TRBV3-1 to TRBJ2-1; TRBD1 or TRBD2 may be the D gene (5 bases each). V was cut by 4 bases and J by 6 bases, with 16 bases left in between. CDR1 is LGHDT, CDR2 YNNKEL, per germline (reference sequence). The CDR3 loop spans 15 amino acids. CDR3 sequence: CASSPPGPAINEQFF. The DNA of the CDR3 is TGTGCCAGCAGCCCTCCGGGACCAGCCATCAATGAGCAGTTCTTC.

CDR3 DNA: TGTGCCAGCAGCTTCTCTGACTATGGCTACACCTTC. This codes for CASSFSDYGYTF. The chain has TRBV5-6 and TRBJ1-2; D not certain. CDR1 is SGHDT and CDR2 is YYEEEE in the germline V gene. CDR3 length equals 12 residues. V lost 2 bases and J lost 3, with 5 bases in between.

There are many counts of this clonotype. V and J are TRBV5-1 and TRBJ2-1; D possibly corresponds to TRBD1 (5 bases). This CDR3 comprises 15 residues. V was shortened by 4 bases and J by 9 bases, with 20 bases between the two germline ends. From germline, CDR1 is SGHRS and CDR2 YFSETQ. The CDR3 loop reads CASSPGWAGSIEQFF. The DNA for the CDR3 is TGCGCCAGCAGCCCCGGGTGGGCAGGGTCGATTGAGCAGTTCTTC.

CDR3 in DNA: TGTGCCAGCAGCAATGACATGAACACTGAAGCTTTCTTT. As protein: CASSNDMNTEAFF. This chain uses TRBV5-5 with TRBJ1-1; D not resolved. The CDR3 loop spans 13 amino acids. Germline loops: CDR1 SGHKS, CDR2 YYEKEE (reference sequence). Trimming removed 4 bases at V and 0 bases at J, with 7 bases between.

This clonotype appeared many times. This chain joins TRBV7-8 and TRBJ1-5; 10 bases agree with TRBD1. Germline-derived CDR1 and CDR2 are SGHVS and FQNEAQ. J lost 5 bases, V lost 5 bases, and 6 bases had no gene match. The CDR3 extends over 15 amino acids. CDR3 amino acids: CASSPGGQGYQPQHF. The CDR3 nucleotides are TGTGCCAGCAGCCCTGGGGGACAGGGGTATCAGCCCCAGCATTTT.

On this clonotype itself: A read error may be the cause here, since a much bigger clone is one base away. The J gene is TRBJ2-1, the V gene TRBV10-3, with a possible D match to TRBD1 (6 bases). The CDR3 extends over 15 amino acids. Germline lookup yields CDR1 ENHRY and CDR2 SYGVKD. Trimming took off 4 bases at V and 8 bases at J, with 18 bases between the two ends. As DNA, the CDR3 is TGTGCCATCAGTGGAGATAAGGGGGTTCAGTATGAGCAGTTCTTC. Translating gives CAISGDKGVQYEQFF.